This T cell receptor (beta chain) was identified in a study of blood T cell repertoires in COVID-19. How the authors handled the data: Using reference gene primer amplification, nucleated cell counts were estimated. Here immunoSEQ multiplex PCR was the method, and the copy in TCRdb shows in-frame clones only, minus some. V and J calls and clone size are those listed in that table; D and trimming were worked out from the DNA. This sample carries about 250,000 clones, roughly 87% of them seen once, and the ten largest clones take under 4%. The sample consisted of peripheral blood. The receptor was isolated from a man aged 18-30 years with active or convalescent COVID-19.

Here the CDR3 reads CASSGGTATYNEQFF. The CDR3 DNA follows: TGCGCCAGCAGCGGAGGGACGGCAACCTACAATGAGCAGTTCTTC. The chain combines TRBV5-1 with TRBJ2-1; TRBD2 is a possible D gene (6 bases). The V gene's germline CDR1 is SGHRS and CDR2 YFSETQ. V was shortened by 4 bases and J by 2 bases, with 13 bases between the two germline ends. There are 15 residues in the CDR3.